The 28 T cell receptor beta chains below were found in one sample sequenced in a study of blood T cell repertoires in COVID-19. Measured with immunoSEQ multiplex PCR; TCRdb has only the in-frame clones, and not every one. The data contain some 180,000 clones, about 80% of them singletons. The sequenced material came from peripheral blood. Source of these receptors: a woman aged 60-75 years with COVID-19, enrolled during active disease.

As concerns this clone: A read error is likely, as this CDR3 ends without the conserved phenylalanine or tryptophan. The chain employs TRBV3-1 (or the pseudogene TRBV3-2) and TRBJ1-2, with a tentative D call TRBD1 (6 bases). The germline V gene has CDR1 LGHDT and CDR2 YNNKEL (reference sequence). Trimming shortened V by 8 bases and J by 5 bases, and 9 bases separated the two germline ends. The length of the CDR3 is 11 residues. The DNA of the CDR3 is TGTGCCAGCCAGGGGATGTATGGCTACACCCTC. Residues: CASQGMYGYTL.

This chain uses TRBV14 with TRBJ1-6; D not certain. Germline-derived CDR1 and CDR2 are SGHDN and FVKESK. V lost 0 bases, J lost 11 bases, and 8 bases lay in between. The CDR3 length is 13 residues. The CDR3 nucleotides read TGTGCCAGCAGCCAAGACGCGTTACCACCCCTCCACTTT. Translation gives CASSQDALPPLHF.

This chain connects TRBV18 to TRBJ1-5; 10 bases agree with TRBD1. Trimming removed 1 base from V and 6 bases from J; junction bases left unmatched: 12. Germline V gene lookup returns CDR1 KGHSH and CDR2 LQKENI. The CDR3 contains 18 residues. CDR3 loop: CASSPLSPGQGLSQPQHF. The CDR3 region has the DNA TGTGCCAGCTCACCACTGAGCCCGGGACAGGGGTTGAGTCAGCCCCAGCATTTT.

This chain joins TRBV21-1 and TRBJ2-2; the table's D call of TRBD2 was not tested on the DNA. TRBV21-1 is a known pseudogene. This CDR3 spans 17 amino acids. CDR3 bases: TGTGCCAGCAGTCCCTTGGGAGGGGCCCCGAACACCGGGGAGCTGTTTTTT. Its translation: CASSPLGGAPNTGELFF.

This chain links TRBV9 with TRBJ2-2, with D hard to call. This CDR3 region has 17 residues. In germline, CDR1 is SGDLS, CDR2 YYNGEE. V lost 3 bases and J 4 bases, leaving 19 bases between the germline ends. As DNA, the CDR3 is TGTGCCAGCAGCGCCACGGCATTCGGGTGGAGCACCGGGGAGCTGTTTTTT. This codes for CASSATAFGWSTGELFF.

To note about this clone: This specimen includes other DNA sequences encoding the same CDR3. CDR3 loop: CASSLTGRGYTF. The CDR3 nucleotides are TGTGCCAGCAGTTTAACAGGGCGCGGCTACACCTTC. The chain couples TRBV12-3 or TRBV12-4 to TRBJ1-2, with TRBD1 as a possible D gene (6 bases). This CDR3 region has 12 residues. Deletions cut 2 bases from V and 8 bases from J, with 9 bases between.

The chain links TRBV6-2 or TRBV6-3 to TRBJ1-5; 9 bases are a match to TRBD1. Unmatched junction bases numbered 18, after V lost 5 bases and J lost 7 bases. This CDR3 comprises 18 residues. The V gene's germline CDR1 is MNHEY and CDR2 SVGEGT. CDR3 loop: CASSPEGKAGQGEQPQHF. In DNA, the CDR3 is TGTGCCAGCAGTCCAGAGGGTAAGGCGGGACAGGGAGAACAGCCCCAGCATTTT.

This clone appeared a single time. This chain joins TRBV5-6 and TRBJ2-5; D is undetermined. Germline assignment: CDR1 SGHDT and CDR2 YYEEEE. Trimming shortened V by 0 bases and J by 2 bases, and 5 bases separated the two germline ends. The CDR3 totals 13 residues. CDR3 nucleotides: TGTGCCAGCAGCTTGGTCGGTCAAGAGACCCAGTACTTC. It encodes CASSLVGQETQYF. Together with reference TRBV5-6 and TRBJ2-5, the CDR3 gives the full variable domain: DAGVTQSPTHLIKTRGQQVTLRCSPKSGHDTVSWYQQALGQGPQFIFQYYEEEERQRGNFPDRFSGHQFPNYSSELNVNALLLGDSALYLCASSLVGQETQYFGPGTRLLVL.

V is TRBV28 and J is TRBJ2-7; 11 bases are a match to TRBD2. V lost 5 bases to trimming and J lost 6 bases; unmatched junction nucleotides: 9. This CDR3 is 15 amino acids long. CDR1 and CDR2 from the germline V gene are MDHEN and SYDVKM. This chain's CDR3 is CASSPTSGNLFEQYF. CDR3 bases: TGTGCCAGCAGTCCGACTAGCGGGAACCTCTTCGAGCAGTACTTC. The variable domain in full, with the rest retrieved from reference TRBV28 and TRBJ2-7, is DVKVTQSSRYLVKRTGEKVFLECVQDMDHENMFWYRQDPGLGLRLIYFSYDVKMKEKGDIPEGYSVSREKKERFSLILESASTNQTSMYLCASSPTSGNLFEQYFGPGTRLTVT.

V and J are TRBV11-3 and TRBJ2-3, with D possibly matching TRBD1 (7 bases). This CDR3 has 12 residues. Germline loops: CDR1 SGHNT, CDR2 YENEEA. V dropped 4 bases and J dropped 11 bases, with 13 bases sitting between them. DNA of the CDR3: TGTGCCAGCAGCTCGCGGGACAGACGGCAGTATTTT. This codes for CASSSRDRRQYF.

The chain recombines TRBV7-3 with TRBJ2-2; the match to TRBD1 covers 9 bases. The CDR3 is 18 residues long. The germline CDR1 and CDR2 sequences are SGHTA and FQGTGA. V gave up 0 bases and J gave up 2 bases; unmatched junction bases: 7. The CDR3 loop is CASSLTNKGQGNTGELFF. The DNA of the CDR3 is TGTGCCAGCAGCTTAACTAATAAGGGACAGGGAAACACCGGGGAGCTGTTTTTT.

The chain has TRBV28 and TRBJ2-1; 16 nucleotides agree with TRBD2. This CDR3 comprises 17 residues. From germline, CDR1 is MDHEN and CDR2 SYDVKM. The V and J ends lost 2 bases and 7 bases, in that order; junction bases with no gene match: 5. The CDR3 DNA is TGTGCCAGCAGTTTAACGGGGACTAGCGGGAGGGCTAATGAGCAGTTCTTC. Translated, it gives CASSLTGTSGRANEQFF.

The rearrangement links TRBV6-5 to TRBJ2-7; TRBD2 aligns across 10 bases. V lost 5 bases and J lost 5; bases outside the gene matches: 6. The CDR3 is 14 amino acids. Germline CDR1 and CDR2: MNHEY and SVGAGI. The CDR3 region is CASSRGLALDEQYF. The CDR3 coding sequence is TGTGCCAGCAGTCGGGGACTAGCGCTTGACGAGCAGTACTTC.

V usage is TRBV5-1 and J usage is TRBJ1-3; D is uncertain. CDR1 is SGHRS and CDR2 is YFSETQ in the germline V gene. The CDR3 is made up of 15 amino acids. Between the trimmed V and J ends, which lost 0 bases and 0 bases, there was a span of 7 bases. Here the CDR3 DNA reads TGCGCCAGCAGCTTGGACGGTATCTCTGGAAACACCATATATTTT. Translating it yields CASSLDGISGNTIYF.

The chain employs TRBV3-1 (or the pseudogene TRBV3-2) and TRBJ2-5; the D gene is possibly TRBD2 (6 bases). V shed 3 bases and J shed 2 bases, with 10 bases lying between them. The CDR3 has 14 amino acids. CDR1 LGHDT and CDR2 YNNKEL come from the germline V gene (reference sequence). CDR3 DNA: TGTGCCAGCAGCCAGCCGGGGAGGCAAGAGACCCAGTACTTC. It codes for CASSQPGRQETQYF.

The V and J genes are TRBV7-9 and TRBJ2-5, with TRBD2 matching over 10 bases. The CDR3 extends over 14 amino acids. Trimming at V came to 5 bases and at J to 1 base, leaving 1 base not matched to a gene. The V gene's germline CDR1 is SEHNR and CDR2 FQNEAQ (reference sequence). For the CDR3, the DNA is TGTGCCAGCAGCGGACTAGCGGTCCAAGAGACCCAGTACTTC. Protein product: CASSGLAVQETQYF. The full variable domain, completed using reference TRBV7-9 and TRBJ2-5, is DTGVSQNPRHKITKRGQNVTFRCDPISEHNRLYWYRQTLGQGPEFLTYFQNEAQLEKSRLLSDRFSAERPKGSFSTLEIQRTEQGDSAMYLCASSGLAVQETQYFGPGTRLLVL.

The chain employs TRBV19 and TRBJ1-2, with TRBD1 matching over 9 bases. Germline CDR1 and CDR2: LNHDA and SQIVND (reference sequence). J lost 4 bases, V lost 4 bases, and 10 bases had no gene match. This CDR3 is built from 16 residues. CDR3 region: CASSKKTGGFSYGYTF. The CDR3 bases are TGTGCCAGTAGTAAAAAAACAGGGGGCTTCAGCTATGGCTACACCTTC.

The chain has TRBV13 and TRBJ2-1; the match to TRBD1 covers 10 bases. CDR3 size: 16 residues. Germline CDR1 PRHDT, CDR2 FYEKMQ (reference sequence). Trimming removed 0 bases from V and 4 bases from J; junction bases left unmatched: 3. The CDR3 sequence: CASSLGGTGVYNEQFF. In DNA, the CDR3 is TGTGCCAGCAGCTTAGGGGGGACAGGGGTTTACAATGAGCAGTTCTTC.

J is TRBJ1-1 and V is TRBV7-3; tentatively, D is TRBD1 (5 bases). Per germline, CDR1 SGHTA and CDR2 FQGTGA. The V gene lost 4 bases and the J gene lost 8 bases, with 11 bases spanning the gap. CDR3 length equals 12 residues. CDR3 nucleotide sequence: TGTGCCAGCAGCTCCGGGGGAAGGGAAGCTTTCTTT. Its protein is CASSSGGREAFF.

This chain joins TRBV19 and TRBJ1-5, with 8 bases aligning to TRBD1. The V and J ends lost 6 bases and 0 bases, in that order; junction bases with no gene match: 13. The CDR3 has 18 residues. Germline CDR1 and CDR2: LNHDA and SQIVND (reference sequence). The CDR3 loop reads CASRGATGESYSNQPQHF. In DNA, the CDR3 is TGTGCCAGTAGGGGAGCGACAGGGGAATCCTATAGCAATCAGCCCCAGCATTTT.

The chain joins TRBV25-1 to TRBJ1-1, with 7 bases that match TRBD1. Unmatched junction bases numbered 3, after V lost 6 bases and J lost 2 bases. The germline V gene has CDR1 MGHDK and CDR2 SYGVNS. The CDR3 has 13 amino acids. Written as DNA, the CDR3 is TGTGCCAGCAGGGGACAGCTAAACACTGAAGCTTTCTTT. Amino acid sequence: CASRGQLNTEAFF.

The chain joins TRBV15 to TRBJ1-5, with D perhaps TRBD1 (5 bases). Per the germline V gene, CDR1 is LNHNV and CDR2 is YYDKDF (reference sequence). The CDR3 spans 16 residues. The ends were cut back, 1 base at V and 4 bases at J, with 14 bases in the middle. DNA for the CDR3: TGTGCCACCAGCAGAGGGGTAGGGGTCGGTAATCAGCCCCAGCATTTT. Its protein product is CATSRGVGVGNQPQHF.

As DNA, the CDR3 is TGTGCCAGCAGCTTAGAAGTACCGGGGGTTGGCTATGGCTACACCTTC. This translates into CASSLEVPGVGYGYTF. J is TRBJ1-2 and V is TRBV7-9; possible D gene TRBD1, 5 bases. Deletions cut 1 base from V and 4 bases from J, with 16 bases between. This CDR3 comprises 16 residues. Germline CDR1 reads SEHNR; CDR2 reads FQNEAQ (reference sequence).

This clone occurred once. This chain uses TRBV3-1 (or the pseudogene TRBV3-2) with TRBJ1-3; D possibly corresponds to TRBD1 (6 bases). Per the germline V gene, CDR1 is LGHDT and CDR2 is YNNKEL (reference sequence). This CDR3 is 19 amino acids long. V lost 2 bases and J lost 0, with 20 bases in between. Here the CDR3 reads CASSQFSDSNLPSGNTIYF. The CDR3, as DNA: TGTGCCAGCAGCCAATTTTCGGACAGCAACCTCCCCTCTGGAAACACCATATATTTT.

The chain combines TRBV18 with TRBJ1-1; 7 bases agree with TRBD1. After removal of 6 bases from V and 6 bases from J, the junction contained 10 bases not matched to a gene. The CDR3 runs 14 residues. CDR1 is KGHSH and CDR2 is LQKENI in the germline V gene. In nucleotides, the CDR3 is TGTGCCAGCTCGCTGGGACAGCCCGGCGCTGAAGCTTTCTTT. Residues: CASSLGQPGAEAFF.

The CDR3 is CASSPVPNQPQHF. In DNA, the CDR3 is TGTGCCAGCAGCCCGGTCCCTAATCAGCCCCAGCATTTT. The chain links TRBV6-5 to TRBJ1-5, with D hard to call. Trimming took off 6 bases at V and 4 bases at J, with 10 bases between the two ends. There are 13 residues in the CDR3. Germline CDR1 MNHEY, CDR2 SVGAGI.

The gene calls are TRBV7-5 and TRBJ2-7; the D call TRBD1 from the table was never checked on the DNA. TRBV7-5 is described as a pseudogene. The CDR3 consists of 19 residues. Here the CDR3 DNA reads TGTGCCAGAAGCTCACACACAAAATCCGGGACACGAAGCTCCTACGAGCAGTACTTC. Protein product: CARSSHTKSGTRSSYEQYF.

CDR3 protein: CATSDLNPYRGGYTF. DNA for the CDR3: TGTGCCACCAGTGACCTTAACCCTTACAGGGGCGGCTACACCTTC. The chain has TRBV24-1 and TRBJ1-2; TRBD1 aligns across 7 bases. The V gene's germline CDR1 is KGHDR and CDR2 SFDVKD. Losses at the gene ends were 4 bases for V and 8 bases for J; bases not matched to a gene: 12. The CDR3 is 15 residues long.